Listed below are T cell receptor beta chains from one sample, sequenced in a study of cytomegalovirus exposure and HLA in healthy donors. Data came from immunoSEQ multiplex PCR; TCRdb stores just in-frame clones and leaves some out. The sample lists 130,000 to 150,000 clones; roughly 78% were seen once. The material sequenced was PBMCs. These receptors came from a man aged 35 to 55 in good health and CMV-seropositive. Each CDR3 is given with its conserved first and last residue. Fields, in order: V gene, clone size, J gene, D gene, CDR3 protein, CDR3 DNA. A D gene is named only where the DNA matches it firmly. Expanded clones get a size class; other rows say once, few or many, or leave the size out.

>TRBV5-6|.|TRBJ2-4|TRBD2
CASSLAPSGIGNIQYF
TGTGCCAGCAGCTTGGCCCCTAGCGGGATTGGGAACATTCAGTACTTC
>TRBV28|.|TRBJ1-1|TRBD1
CASRMTGRNTEAFF
TGTGCCAGCAGGATGACAGGGAGGAACACTGAAGCTTTCTTT
>TRBV10-3|.|TRBJ1-2|TRBD1
CAIRAGTGESYGYTF
TGTGCCATCAGGGCCGGGACAGGGGAATCCTATGGCTACACCTTC
>TRBV7-3|.|TRBJ1-1|.
CASSLRGVRETEAFF
TGTGCCAGCAGCTTAAGGGGGGTAAGAGAGACTGAAGCTTTCTTT
>TRBV7-3|.|TRBJ1-6|.
CASSLMVGGSYNSPLHF
TGTGCCAGCAGCTTAATGGTCGGGGGCTCCTATAATTCACCCCTCCACTTT
>TRBV5-6|once|TRBJ2-7|TRBD2
CASSLRRTSGRYEQYF
TGTGCCAGCAGCTTGCGCCGGACTAGCGGGAGGTACGAGCAGTACTTC
>TRBV15|few|TRBJ2-3|TRBD2
CATSRDVTSGSTDTQYF
TGTGCCACCAGCAGAGATGTGACTAGCGGGAGCACAGATACGCAGTATTTT
>TRBV14|.|TRBJ2-1|.
CASSQWGGGPYNEQFF
TGTGCCAGCAGCCAATGGGGAGGCGGGCCCTACAATGAGCAGTTCTTC
>TRBV28|.|TRBJ2-2|.
CASSLTDRNTGELFF
TGTGCCAGCAGTTTAACAGACAGAAACACCGGGGAGCTGTTTTTT
>TRBV6-5|.|TRBJ2-5|.
CASAGSEEWEETQYF
TGTGCCAGCGCCGGTTCCGAGGAGTGGGAAGAGACCCAGTACTTC
>TRBV5-1|.|TRBJ1-2|.
CASSLAGGSFGYGYTF
TGCGCCAGCAGCTTGGCGGGGGGGTCTTTTGGTTATGGCTACACCTTC
>TRBV27|.|TRBJ1-2|TRBD1
CASRPTGGDGYTF
TGTGCCAGCAGACCTACAGGGGGTGATGGCTACACCTTC
>TRBV6-5|.|TRBJ1-2|TRBD1
CASSYSTGGWYGYTF
TGTGCCAGCAGTTACTCCACAGGGGGCTGGTATGGCTACACCTTC
>TRBV28|.|TRBJ2-7|.
CASSIPYGGTYEQYF
TGTGCCAGCAGTATACCTTACGGGGGTACCTACGAGCAGTACTTC
>TRBV4-3|few|TRBJ1-2|.
CASSQDRSGTGFYGYTF
TGCGCCAGCAGCCAAGATAGGAGCGGTACAGGGTTCTATGGCTACACCTTC
>TRBV7-8|.|TRBJ2-3|.
CASSFTETTDTQYF
TGTGCCAGCAGCTTCACAGAAACCACAGATACGCAGTATTTT
>TRBV28|.|TRBJ2-3|TRBD2
CASSGPSGRMTDTQYF
TGTGCCAGCAGTGGCCCTAGCGGGAGGATGACAGATACGCAGTATTTT
>TRBV20-1|.|TRBJ1-1|.
CSARWGAEAFF
TGCAGTGCTAGATGGGGGGCTGAAGCTTTCTTT
>TRBV7-2|.|TRBJ2-3|.
CASSLPFRGDTQYF
TGTGCCAGCAGCTTGCCCTTCCGGGGGGATACGCAGTATTTT
>TRBV5-1|.|TRBJ2-2|.
CASSFPVSNTGELFF
TGCGCCAGCAGCTTCCCGGTATCGAACACCGGGGAGCTGTTTTTT
>TRBV5-6|.|TRBJ2-7|TRBD1
CASSQGTGGWDEQYF
TGTGCCAGCAGCCAGGGGACAGGCGGTTGGGACGAGCAGTACTTC
>TRBV7-9|once|TRBJ1-3|.
CASSLVGQAFSGNTIYF
TGTGCCAGCAGCTTAGTCGGCCAGGCCTTCTCTGGAAACACCATATATTTT
>TRBV19|.|TRBJ1-5|.
CASSIFRGRGRYQPQHF
TGTGCCAGTAGTATCTTTAGGGGCAGGGGAAGATATCAGCCCCAGCATTTT
>TRBV6-1|.|TRBJ2-7|.
CASSGRDLSSYEQYF
TGTGCCAGCAGTGGGCGGGACCTGAGCTCCTACGAGCAGTACTTC
>TRBV29-1|.|TRBJ1-2|TRBD1
CSVDKGTGGRNFGYTF
TGCAGCGTTGACAAGGGGACAGGGGGAAGGAATTTTGGCTACACCTTC
>TRBV6-1|.|TRBJ2-7|.
CASSTPGQLYEQYF
TGTGCCAGCAGTACCCCGGGACAACTCTACGAGCAGTACTTC
>TRBV6-5|.|TRBJ1-5|.
CASSRTGTQNQPQHF
TGTGCCAGCAGTCGTACCGGGACTCAGAATCAGCCCCAGCATTTT
>TRBV30|.|TRBJ1-3|.
CAWSLTGGNTIYF
TGTGCCTGGAGTTTGACAGGTGGAAACACCATATATTTT
>TRBV7-9|.|TRBJ2-3|TRBD2
CASSPNLAVSTDTQYF
TGTGCCAGCAGTCCGAATCTAGCGGTGAGCACAGATACGCAGTATTTT
>TRBV28|.|TRBJ2-7|.
CASSFSGTLSYEQYF
TGTGCCAGCAGTTTTTCCGGGACACTCAGCTACGAGCAGTACTTC
>TRBV7-2|.|TRBJ1-1|.
CASSFDPGDTEAFF
TGTGCCAGCAGCTTCGACCCCGGAGACACTGAAGCTTTCTTT
>TRBV4-3|.|TRBJ2-1|.
CASSQDATAYNEQFF
TGCGCCAGCAGCCAAGATGCTACCGCCTACAATGAGCAGTTCTTC
>TRBV6-1|.|TRBJ2-3|TRBD2
CASLEGRAHTDTQYF
TGTGCCTCCTTGGAGGGGAGGGCCCACACAGATACGCAGTATTTT
>TRBV30|few|TRBJ1-5|TRBD1
CAWDRGRLGGQPQHF
TGTGCCTGGGACAGGGGGCGACTGGGGGGTCAGCCCCAGCATTTT
>TRBV11-2|.|TRBJ2-1|.
CASSSQTDNEQFF
TGTGCCAGCAGCTCCCAGACAGACAATGAGCAGTTCTTC
>TRBV6-5|few|TRBJ2-7|.
CASSYQGHNEQYF
TGTGCCAGCAGTTATCAGGGGCACAACGAGCAGTACTTC
>TRBV7-9|.|TRBJ1-2|TRBD1
CASSEQGAYGYTF
TGTGCCAGCAGCGAACAGGGGGCCTATGGCTACACCTTC
>TRBV29-1|.|TRBJ2-5|TRBD1
CSGGQEETQYF
TGCAGCGGTGGACAGGAAGAGACCCAGTACTTC
>TRBV19|.|TRBJ2-1|.
CASSRDPLRSSYNEQFF
TGTGCCAGTAGCCGTGACCCGCTACGGAGCTCCTACAATGAGCAGTTCTTC
>TRBV5-1|.|TRBJ2-7|.
CASSLEGRTNYEQYF
TGCGCCAGCAGCTTGGAGGGCAGGACAAACTACGAGCAGTACTTC
>TRBV4-2|.|TRBJ2-7|TRBD2
CASSLGTTLGGEQYF
TGTGCCAGCAGCCTCGGGACTACCCTGGGAGGCGAGCAGTACTTC
>TRBV7-2|few|TRBJ1-5|TRBD1
CASSAQGGVDQPQHF
TGTGCCAGCAGCGCGCAGGGGGGCGTGGATCAGCCCCAGCATTTT
>TRBV7-9|.|TRBJ1-2|TRBD1
CASSLKGRTGESDGYTF
TGTGCCAGCAGCTTAAAGGGGAGGACAGGAGAGTCGGATGGCTACACCTTC
>TRBV11-3|.|TRBJ2-1|.
CASSLGPAGSNEQFF
TGTGCCAGCAGCTTAGGACCGGCGGGGAGCAATGAGCAGTTCTTC